This TCR beta chain was identified during a study of neurological immune-mediated disorders. This clonotype showed up many times. Its antigen is still unknown. Study outcomes and limitations: The absence of any CDR3 amino acid sequence shared by expanded clones across subjects suggests that repertoires were private in all groups.

The sorted libraries involved the use of more than 950,000 CD4+ or CD8+ T cells. Per sequencing run, 15-18 subjects together gave over 170 million TCR-beta sequences. TCRdb re-analysed the 5' RACE reads in MiXCR, keeping a single row per CDR3 protein. The data hold 25,000 to 35,000 distinct CDR3 sequences, with around 6% observed a single time. The length of the CDR3 is 14 residues. V was clipped by 4 bases and J by 6 bases, with 14 bases between them. Germline V lookup: CDR1 SGHRS, CDR2 YFSETQ. The TCR comes from a woman in her forties or fifties in good health. The rearrangement links TRBV5-1 to TRBJ2-4; possible D gene TRBD2, 6 bases. Sequencing input: CD4+ T cells from blood. CDR3 sequence: CASSPAGLGNIQYF. In DNA, the CDR3 is TGCGCCAGCAGCCCCGCGGGGTTGGGAAACATTCAGTACTTC.